A single sample gave rise to the 7 T cell receptor beta chains below, sequenced in a study of T cells in Graves' hyperthyroidism and ophthalmopathy. RNA transcripts gave rise to amplified TCR beta CDR3 regions. First-round RT-PCR with HTBI primers amplified the TCR CDR3 region. TCRdb itself ran the multiplex PCR reads through MiXCR, one entry per CDR3 protein. The table includes about 360,000 distinct CDR3 sequences, 13% detected once. Sequenced: blood. The receptors derive from a woman aged 18-29 years with Graves' hyperthyroidism.

This clonotype was seen more than once but under ten times. The chain uses TRBV7-3 and TRBJ2-3; D gene unclear. Trimming removed 5 bases from V and 6 bases from J, with 12 bases in between. Germline assignment: CDR1 SGHTA and CDR2 FQGTGA. The CDR3 covers 13 residues. CDR3 sequence reads: CASSAHKVDTQYF. CDR3 coding DNA: TGTGCCAGCAGCGCCCATAAGGTGGATACGCAGTATTTT.

This clonotype was counted ten times or more. This chain joins TRBV9 and TRBJ1-1, with D possibly matching TRBD1 (5 bases). This CDR3 region has 14 residues. Per germline, CDR1 SGDLS and CDR2 YYNGEE. Trimming shortened V by 4 bases and J by 1 base, and 11 bases separated the two germline ends. This CDR3 is CASSPSGTNTEAFF. The CDR3 coding sequence is TGTGCCAGCAGCCCAAGTGGGACGAACACTGAAGCTTTCTTT.

The V gene is TRBV4-3, the J gene TRBJ2-7; 12 bases fit TRBD2. V shed 4 bases and J 6 bases; nucleotides not matched to a gene: 10. Germline V CDR1 and CDR2: LGHNA, YSLEER. There are 16 residues in the CDR3. The CDR3 region has the DNA TGCGCCAGCAGCCGCGGGACTAGCGGGTTCCGAGGCGAGCAGTACTTC. Its translation is CASSRGTSGFRGEQYF.

This clonotype was counted many times. Written as DNA, the CDR3 is TGTGCCAGCAGCTTAGGAGGGGCGCAGGGCACAGATACGCAGTATTTT. Its protein is CASSLGGAQGTDTQYF. This chain joins TRBV7-2 and TRBJ2-3, with D perhaps given as TRBD1 or TRBD2 (5 bases each). The CDR3 has 16 residues. V lost 1 base, J lost 1 base, and 12 bases lay in between. Looked up from germline, CDR1 is SGHTA and CDR2 is FQGNSA.

There are many counts of this clonotype. V and J are TRBV3-1 and TRBJ1-2; the D is unclear. The CDR3 has 12 residues. The germline V and J ends were trimmed by 1 base and 8 bases, with 8 bases remaining between them. Germline V gives CDR1 LGHDT, CDR2 YNNKEL (reference sequence). The DNA of the CDR3 is TGTGCCAGCAGCCAAGGGAGAATCGGCTACACCTTC. Translating gives CASSQGRIGYTF.

This chain connects TRBV6-1 to TRBJ1-1, with 9 positions matching TRBD1. V lost 5 bases and J lost 4; bases outside the gene matches: 8. The CDR3 sequence is 15 residues long. The germline V gene has CDR1 MNHNS and CDR2 SASEGT. CDR3 amino acids: CASSRGRGQGTEAFF. CDR3 in DNA: TGTGCCAGCAGTCGCGGACGGGGACAGGGCACTGAAGCTTTCTTT.

This clonotype occurred a few times. The chain has TRBV19 and TRBJ1-5; perhaps TRBD1 as D (5 bases). This CDR3 spans 14 amino acids. V lost 3 bases, J lost 6 bases, and 12 bases lay in between. Germline CDR1 and CDR2: LNHDA and SQIVND (reference sequence). This CDR3 reads CASSIRGRIQPQHF. The CDR3 region has the DNA TGTGCCAGTAGTATCCGGGGCCGGATTCAGCCCCAGCATTTT.